This TCR beta chain came from a study of blood T cell repertoires in COVID-19. V was shortened by 5 bases and J by 0 bases, with 14 bases between the two germline ends. The CDR3 spans 16 residues. The V gene's germline CDR1 is SGHTA and CDR2 FQGNSA. Clones were read by immunoSEQ multiplex PCR, and TCRdb kept only the in-frame ones, dropping some. The sample holds tens of thousands of clones, 70% to 90% seen once. The source is a young man with acute or convalescent COVID-19. Specimen: peripheral blood. This rearrangement joins TRBV7-2 to TRBJ1-5; tentative D call: TRBD1 (5 bases). CDR3 sequence: CASSVRVGYSNQPQHF. The CDR3, as DNA: TGTGCCAGCAGCGTCAGGGTTGGGTATAGCAATCAGCCCCAGCATTTT.